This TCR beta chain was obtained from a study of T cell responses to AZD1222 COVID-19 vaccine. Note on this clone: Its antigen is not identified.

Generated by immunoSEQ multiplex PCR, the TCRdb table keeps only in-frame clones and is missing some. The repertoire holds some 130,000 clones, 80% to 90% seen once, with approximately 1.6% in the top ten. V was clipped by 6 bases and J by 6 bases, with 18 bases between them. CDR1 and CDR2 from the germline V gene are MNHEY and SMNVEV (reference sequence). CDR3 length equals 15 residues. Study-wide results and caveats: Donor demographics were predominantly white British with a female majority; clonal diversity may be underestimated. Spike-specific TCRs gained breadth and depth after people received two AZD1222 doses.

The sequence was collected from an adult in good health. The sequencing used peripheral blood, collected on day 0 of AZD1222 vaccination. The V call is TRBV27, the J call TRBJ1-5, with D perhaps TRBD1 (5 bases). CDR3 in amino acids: CASSSRGIFGQPQHF. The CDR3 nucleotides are TGTGCCAGCAGCTCTAGGGGTATTTTTGGTCAGCCCCAGCATTTT.